Listed below are T cell receptor beta chains from one sample, sequenced in a study of cytomegalovirus exposure and HLA in healthy donors. Sequenced by immunoSEQ multiplex PCR; TCRdb stores in-frame clones only, minus some. In the table there are roughly 120,000 clones, 70% to 80% of which are singletons. The sample consisted of PBMCs. All receptors derive from a man aged 35 to 55 in good health and CMV-seronegative. CDR3s include the opening cysteine and the closing phenylalanine or tryptophan. The order of the fields is CDR3 protein, CDR3 DNA, V gene, J gene, CDR3 length, clone size, D gene. The D gene is left open where the match is weak. Expanded clones get a size class; other rows say once, few or many, or leave the size out.

CAISEFEGSTPYGYTF	TGTGCCATCAGTGAGTTTGAGGGCAGTACCCCCTATGGCTACACCTTC	TRBV10-3	TRBJ1-2	16	-	-
CANRDRIGTGELFF	TGTGCCAACCGGGACAGGATAGGCACCGGGGAGCTGTTTTTT	TRBV2	TRBJ2-2	14	-	TRBD1
CASSLEFQAHEQYF	TGTGCCAGCAGCTTAGAATTCCAGGCCCACGAGCAGTACTTC	TRBV7-6	TRBJ2-7	14	-	-
CASSETGTGLNSGANVLTF	TGTGCCAGCAGCGAGACCGGGACAGGACTCAACTCTGGGGCCAACGTCCTGACTTTC	TRBV9	TRBJ2-6	19	-	TRBD1
CASSLAGVNSPLHF	TGCGCCAGCAGCTTGGCAGGGGTGAATTCACCCCTCCACTTT	TRBV5-1	TRBJ1-6	14	-	-
CASSLGTGESTEAFF	TGCGCCAGCAGCTTGGGAACAGGGGAGAGCACTGAAGCTTTCTTT	TRBV5-1	TRBJ1-1	15	-	TRBD1
CASSDSGLPPGGYTF	TGTGCCAGCAGTGACTCAGGACTGCCCCCGGGGGGCTACACCTTC	TRBV6-6	TRBJ1-2	15	-	-
CASSLAGTGDGTLHF	TGTGCCAGCAGTTTAGCCGGGACAGGGGATGGCACCCTCCACTTT	TRBV28	TRBJ1-6	15	few	TRBD1
CASSTGQGRNQPQHF	TGTGCCAGCAGCACGGGACAGGGTCGAAATCAGCCCCAGCATTTT	TRBV13	TRBJ1-5	15	-	TRBD1
CASSQGTGVSRITDTQYF	TGCGCCAGCAGCCAAGGGACAGGAGTATCAAGGATCACAGATACGCAGTATTTT	TRBV4-3	TRBJ2-3	18	-	TRBD1
CASSKRSSGANVLTF	TGTGCCAGCAGCAAGAGATCCTCCGGGGCCAACGTCCTGACTTTC	TRBV6-5	TRBJ2-6	15	-	-
CASSQERGIRAGGNQPQHF	TGCGCCAGCAGCCAAGAAAGGGGGATACGGGCGGGGGGCAATCAGCCCCAGCATTTT	TRBV4-1	TRBJ1-5	19	-	-
CTSSQLSDSRSWWRKVMAGELFF	TGCACCAGCAGCCAATTATCTGACAGCCGTTCCTGGTGGCGTAAGGTGATGGCGGGGGAGCTGTTTTTT	TRBV1	TRBJ2-2	23	-	-
CASSPTPRGEGYTF	TGCGCCAGCAGTCCCACGCCCAGGGGGGAGGGCTACACCTTC	TRBV5-1	TRBJ1-2	14	-	TRBD1
CASTTGGQGIETQYF	TGTGCCAGCACCACCGGGGGACAGGGGATAGAGACCCAGTACTTC	TRBV5-4	TRBJ2-5	15	-	TRBD1
CASSKGTGPTADTQYF	TGTGCCAGCTCAAAGGGGACAGGGCCCACCGCGGATACGCAGTATTTT	TRBV18	TRBJ2-3	16	-	TRBD1
CASRTGVLANEQFF	TGTGCCAGCCGGACAGGGGTCTTGGCCAATGAGCAGTTCTTC	TRBV28	TRBJ2-1	14	-	TRBD1
CASRTGGESSPLHF	TGTGCCAGCAGGACGGGCGGGGAAAGCTCACCCCTCCACTTT	TRBV9	TRBJ1-6	14	-	-
CASSVDFGTNEQYF	TGTGCCAGCAGCGTAGATTTCGGGACAAACGAGCAGTACTTC	TRBV9	TRBJ2-7	14	-	-